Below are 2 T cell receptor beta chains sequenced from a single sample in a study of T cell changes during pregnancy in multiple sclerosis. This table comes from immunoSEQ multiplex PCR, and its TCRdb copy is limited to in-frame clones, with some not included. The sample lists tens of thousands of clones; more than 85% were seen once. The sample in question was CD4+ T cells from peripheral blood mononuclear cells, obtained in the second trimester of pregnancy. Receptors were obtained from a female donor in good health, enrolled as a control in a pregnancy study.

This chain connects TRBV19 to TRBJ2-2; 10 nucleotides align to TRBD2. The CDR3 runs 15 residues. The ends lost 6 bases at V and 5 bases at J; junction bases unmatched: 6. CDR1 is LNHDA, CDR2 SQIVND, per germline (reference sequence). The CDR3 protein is CASSSSGRSTGELFF. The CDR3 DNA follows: TGTGCCAGTAGCAGTAGCGGGAGGTCGACCGGGGAGCTGTTTTTT.

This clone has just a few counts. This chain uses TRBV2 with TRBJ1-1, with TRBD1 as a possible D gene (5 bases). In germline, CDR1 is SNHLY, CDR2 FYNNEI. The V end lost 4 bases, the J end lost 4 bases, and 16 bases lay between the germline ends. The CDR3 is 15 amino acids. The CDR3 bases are TGTGCCAGCAGTGCGGGGCGGCGGGGAAGCACTGAAGCTTTCTTT. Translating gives CASSAGRRGSTEAFF.